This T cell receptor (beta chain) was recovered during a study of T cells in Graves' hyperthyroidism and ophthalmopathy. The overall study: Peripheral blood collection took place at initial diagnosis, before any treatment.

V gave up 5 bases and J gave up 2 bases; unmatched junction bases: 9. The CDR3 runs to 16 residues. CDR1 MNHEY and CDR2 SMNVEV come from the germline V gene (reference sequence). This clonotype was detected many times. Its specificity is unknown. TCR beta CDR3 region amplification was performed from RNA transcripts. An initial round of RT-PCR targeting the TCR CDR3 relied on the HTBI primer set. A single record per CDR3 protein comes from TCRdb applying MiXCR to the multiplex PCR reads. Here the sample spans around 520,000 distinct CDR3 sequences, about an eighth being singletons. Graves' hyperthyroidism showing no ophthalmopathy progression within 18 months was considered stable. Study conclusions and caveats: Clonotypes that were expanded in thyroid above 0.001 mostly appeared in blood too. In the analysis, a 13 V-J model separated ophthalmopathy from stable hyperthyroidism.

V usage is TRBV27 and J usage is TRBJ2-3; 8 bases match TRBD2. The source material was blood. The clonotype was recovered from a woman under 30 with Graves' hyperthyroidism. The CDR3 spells CASSVPGLGLTDTQYF. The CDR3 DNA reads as TGTGCCAGCAGTGTACCGGGACTAGGACTCACAGATACGCAGTATTTT.